This TCR beta chain is from a study of T cells after somatic rescue of genetic block. Germline CDR1 SGHRS, CDR2 YFSETQ. CDR3 size: 17 residues. Unmatched junction bases numbered 8, after V lost 1 base and J lost 0 bases. Method: immunoSEQ multiplex PCR; TCRdb's copy keeps in-frame clones and lacks some. Of 15,000 or so clones in the sample, roughly two thirds are singletons; the top ten hold approximately 15%. This TCR was recovered from a boy between 5 and 17 years old. The chain employs TRBV5-1 and TRBJ2-3; 7 nucleotides match TRBD1. Material: peripheral blood mononuclear cells (PBMCs). This chain's CDR3 is CASSLTAGTVSTDTQYF. The CDR3 DNA is TGCGCCAGCAGCTTGACCGCCGGGACAGTTAGCACAGATACGCAGTATTTT.